This T cell receptor beta chain appears in the sequencing data of a study of response to subunit inactivated influenza vaccine. Study-level results: The study's authors posited that every seasonal influenza vaccination enlists few new T cells.

MiXCR, run by TCRdb on the RT-PCR reads, gives a single entry per CDR3 protein. The table lists roughly 150,000 distinct CDR3 sequences, approximately 10% of them singletons. About this clonotype itself: The antigen is undetermined.

The CDR3 covers 15 residues. The germline V gene has CDR1 MDHEN and CDR2 SYDVKM. Trimming cost V 10 bases and J 6 bases, with 22 bases left between them. The chain links TRBV28 to TRBJ2-1; tentatively, D is TRBD1 (6 bases). The TCR comes from a man aged 45 to 65 who received an inactivated influenza vaccine. This material consisted of non-naive T cells sorted from PBMCs, taken more than 35 days after vaccination. DNA for the CDR3: TGTGCCACAACCGAGGACAGCAACAGCGTCAATGAGCAGTTCTTC. Translating it yields CATTEDSNSVNEQFF.